The 10 T cell receptor beta chains in this list originate from one sample, sequenced in a study of PD-L1 blockade in urothelial cancer. This table comes from immunoSEQ multiplex PCR, and its TCRdb copy is limited to in-frame clones, with some not included. Here the sample spans 50,000 to 55,000 clones, approximately 77% being singletons. This sample's time point: pretreatment peripheral blood. This sample comprised PBMCs, obtained around atezolizumab (anti-PD-L1) treatment. Receptors originate from an older man with urothelial cancer.

V gene TRBV2 combines with J gene TRBJ2-2, with D perhaps matching TRBD1 (6 bases). Germline V CDR1 and CDR2: SNHLY, FYNNEI. The CDR3 length is 14 residues. Trimming left V 6 bases short and J 4 bases short, with 12 bases between. The CDR3 region has the DNA TGTGCCAGCAGAAGGACAGTTATCACCGGGGAGCTGTTTTTT. Its protein is CASRRTVITGELFF.

The table lists this clone with a few counts. This sequence joins TRBV18 and TRBJ1-5, with TRBD1 matching 12 bases. J gave up 6 bases and V 5 bases, and 5 bases lay outside the gene matches. The germline gives CDR1 KGHSH, CDR2 LQKENI. CDR3 length: 15 residues. This chain's CDR3 is CASSTGTGGFQPQHF. Here the CDR3 DNA reads TGTGCCAGCTCAACCGGGACAGGGGGCTTTCAGCCCCAGCATTTT.

V and J are TRBV5-6 and TRBJ1-5; TRBD1 might be the D (5 bases). Trimming stripped 0 bases from V and 6 bases from J, with 13 bases between. The CDR3 is 15 residues long. The V gene's germline CDR1 is SGHDT and CDR2 YYEEEE. This CDR3 reads CASSLGGGNSQPQHF. CDR3 bases: TGTGCCAGCAGCTTGGGCGGGGGGAACAGTCAGCCCCAGCATTTT.

V is TRBV27 and J is TRBJ2-1; 11 bases fit TRBD2. The length of the CDR3 is 15 residues. Germline V gene sequence: CDR1 MNHEY, CDR2 SMNVEV (reference sequence). V trimming: 4 bases; J trimming: 5 bases; junction bases outside the gene matches: 4. CDR3 coding DNA: TGTGCCAGCAGTTCGGGACTAGCGGATAACAATGAGCAGTTCTTC. It is translated as CASSSGLADNNEQFF.

CDR3 sequence: CASGGGLADYNEQFF. For the CDR3, the DNA is TGTGCCAGCGGAGGGGGACTAGCGGATTACAATGAGCAGTTCTTC. The rearrangement links TRBV2 to TRBJ2-1; 11 nucleotides match TRBD2. The CDR3 is 15 amino acids. Germline V gives CDR1 SNHLY, CDR2 FYNNEI. V was pared by 8 bases and J by 4 bases, with 7 bases of the junction left unmatched.

This clone was counted only a few times. The V and J genes are TRBV6-1 and TRBJ1-2, with D perhaps TRBD1 (5 bases). CDR3 length: 15 amino acids. The germline gives CDR1 MNHNS, CDR2 SASEGT. Trimming pared 6 bases from V and 2 bases from J, leaving 16 bases between. CDR3 coding DNA: TGTGCCAGCAGCGAACAACCCGGACAAAACTATGGCTACACCTTC. As protein: CASSEQPGQNYGYTF.

The chain carries TRBV29-1 and TRBJ2-1; tentatively, D is TRBD2 (5 bases). Deletions cut 3 bases from V and 4 bases from J, with 16 bases between. Germline V gives CDR1 SQVTM, CDR2 ANQGSEA. The CDR3 covers 15 residues. In DNA, the CDR3 is TGCAGCGTTGACGCCGCGAGGGCCGAGTACAATGAGCAGTTCTTC. This gives the protein CSVDAARAEYNEQFF.

This clone appeared a few times. This sequence joins TRBV5-1 and TRBJ1-1; tentatively, D is TRBD1 (6 bases). This CDR3 region has 14 residues. With 3 bases removed from V and 2 bases from J, the gap between germline ends came to 11 bases. Germline values: CDR1 SGHRS, CDR2 YFSETQ. CDR3 coding DNA: TGCGCCAGCAGCTGGGGGGGGGCTAACACTGAAGCTTTCTTT. This gives the protein CASSWGGANTEAFF.

The chain combines TRBV28 with TRBJ2-2; no clear D gene. V lost 2 bases to trimming and J lost 2 bases, with 9 bases between them. CDR1 and CDR2 (germline): MDHEN, SYDVKM. CDR3 length equals 15 residues. The CDR3 DNA is TGTGCCAGCAGTTTACGGGTTATCAACACCGGGGAGCTGTTTTTT. It translates to CASSLRVINTGELFF. The full variable domain, completed using reference TRBV28 and TRBJ2-2, is DVKVTQSSRYLVKRTGEKVFLECVQDMDHENMFWYRQDPGLGLRLIYFSYDVKMKEKGDIPEGYSVSREKKERFSLILESASTNQTSMYLCASSLRVINTGELFFGEGSRLTVL.

The chain has TRBV9 and TRBJ2-1; 8 bases map to TRBD2. The J segment lost 2 bases and the V segment lost 4 bases, leaving 5 bases of the junction unmatched. Looked up from germline, CDR1 is SGDLS and CDR2 is YYNGEE. The CDR3 runs 15 residues. In DNA form, the CDR3 reads TGTGCCAGCAGCAAAATGGGACTAGCCTACAATGAGCAGTTCTTC. This translates into CASSKMGLAYNEQFF.